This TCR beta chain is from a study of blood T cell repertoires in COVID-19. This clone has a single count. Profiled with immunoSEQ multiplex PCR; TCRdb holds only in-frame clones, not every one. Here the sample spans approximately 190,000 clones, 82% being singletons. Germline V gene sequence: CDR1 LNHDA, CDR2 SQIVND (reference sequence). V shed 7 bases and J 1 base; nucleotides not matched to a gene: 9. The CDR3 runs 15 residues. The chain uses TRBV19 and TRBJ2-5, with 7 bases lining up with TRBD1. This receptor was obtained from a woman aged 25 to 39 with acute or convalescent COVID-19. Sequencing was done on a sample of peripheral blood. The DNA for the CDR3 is TGTGCCAGTACCCTTCAGGGGGATCTCCAAGAGACCCAGTACTTC. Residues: CASTLQGDLQETQYF.